The text below deals with one TCR beta chain. What it binds is unknown. This entry comes from a study of T cell responses to AZD1222 COVID-19 vaccine. Study results and limitations: Spike was spanned by vaccine-associated CD4 TCRs, with dominance at 160-218 and 743-854. Females outnumbered males among donors, who were mostly white British; clonal diversity was possibly underestimated.

TCRdb's table, derived via immunoSEQ multiplex PCR, lists solely in-frame clones and lacks some. The data contain roughly 150,000 clones, roughly 92% of them singletons. Sample: peripheral blood, taken on day 0 of AZD1222 vaccination. This TCR was recovered from an adult in good health.

The CDR3: CASSEGGDEQFF. The DNA of the CDR3 is TGTGCCAGCAGTGAAGGGGGAGACGAGCAGTTCTTC. The chain employs TRBV27 and TRBJ2-1, with a tentative D call TRBD1 (6 bases). V lost 5 bases, J lost 10 bases, and 12 bases lay in between. The length of the CDR3 is 12 residues. Germline V gene sequence: CDR1 MNHEY, CDR2 SMNVEV (reference sequence).